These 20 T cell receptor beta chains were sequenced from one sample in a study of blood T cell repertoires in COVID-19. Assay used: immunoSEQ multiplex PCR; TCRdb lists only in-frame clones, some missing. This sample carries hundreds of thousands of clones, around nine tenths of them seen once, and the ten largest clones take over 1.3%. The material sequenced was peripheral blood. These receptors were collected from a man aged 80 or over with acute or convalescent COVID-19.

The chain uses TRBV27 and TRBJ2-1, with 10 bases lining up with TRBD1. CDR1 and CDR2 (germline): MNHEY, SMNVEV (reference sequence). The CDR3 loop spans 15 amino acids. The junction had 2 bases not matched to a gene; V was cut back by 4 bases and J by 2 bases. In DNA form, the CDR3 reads TGTGCCAGCAGTTACGGACAGGGGGCCTACAATGAGCAGTTCTTC. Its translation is CASSYGQGAYNEQFF.

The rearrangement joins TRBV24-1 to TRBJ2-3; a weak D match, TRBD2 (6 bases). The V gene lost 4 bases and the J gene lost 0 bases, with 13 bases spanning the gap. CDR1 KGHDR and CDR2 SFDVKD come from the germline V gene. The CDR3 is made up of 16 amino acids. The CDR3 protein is CATSDPLATSTDTQYF. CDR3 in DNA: TGTGCCACCAGTGACCCCCTAGCGACTAGCACAGATACGCAGTATTTT.

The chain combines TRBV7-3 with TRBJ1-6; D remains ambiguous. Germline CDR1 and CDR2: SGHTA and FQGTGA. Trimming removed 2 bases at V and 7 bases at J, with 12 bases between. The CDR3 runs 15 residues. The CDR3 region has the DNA TGTGCCAGCAGCTTATATGGGAGTTTAAATTCACCCCTCCACTTT. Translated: CASSLYGSLNSPLHF.

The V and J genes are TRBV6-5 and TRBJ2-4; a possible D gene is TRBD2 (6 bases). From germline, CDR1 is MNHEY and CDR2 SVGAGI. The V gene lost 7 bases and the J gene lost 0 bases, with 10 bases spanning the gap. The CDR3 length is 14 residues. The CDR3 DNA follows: TGTGCCAGCATGAGAGCGGGAGCCAAAAACATTCAGTACTTC. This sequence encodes CASMRAGAKNIQYF.

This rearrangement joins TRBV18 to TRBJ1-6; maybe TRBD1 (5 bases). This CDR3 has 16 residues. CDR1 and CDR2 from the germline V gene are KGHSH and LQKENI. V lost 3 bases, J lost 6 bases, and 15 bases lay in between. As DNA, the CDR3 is TGTGCCAGCTCACCCGACCAGGGTCTTAGTAATTCACCCCTCCACTTT. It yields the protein CASSPDQGLSNSPLHF.

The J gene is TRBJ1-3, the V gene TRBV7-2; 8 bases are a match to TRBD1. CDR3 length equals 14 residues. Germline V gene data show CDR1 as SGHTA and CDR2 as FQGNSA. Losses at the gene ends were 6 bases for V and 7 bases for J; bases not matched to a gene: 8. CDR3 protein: CASSFRGRRNTIYF. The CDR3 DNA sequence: TGTGCCAGCAGTTTCAGGGGGCGACGGAACACCATATATTTT.

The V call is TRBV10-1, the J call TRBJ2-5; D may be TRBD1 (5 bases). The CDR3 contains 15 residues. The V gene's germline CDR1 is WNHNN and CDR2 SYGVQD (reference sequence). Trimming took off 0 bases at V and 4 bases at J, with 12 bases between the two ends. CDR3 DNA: TGCGCCAGCAGTGAGTCGCTGGACATTGGAGAGACCCAGTACTTC. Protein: CASSESLDIGETQYF.

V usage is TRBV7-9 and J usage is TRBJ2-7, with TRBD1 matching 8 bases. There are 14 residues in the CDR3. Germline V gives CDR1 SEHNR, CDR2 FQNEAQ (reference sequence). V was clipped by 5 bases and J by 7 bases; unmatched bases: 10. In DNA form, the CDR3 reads TGTGCCAGCAGCCCAGACGGGACAGGTAGAGAGCAGTACTTC. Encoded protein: CASSPDGTGREQYF.

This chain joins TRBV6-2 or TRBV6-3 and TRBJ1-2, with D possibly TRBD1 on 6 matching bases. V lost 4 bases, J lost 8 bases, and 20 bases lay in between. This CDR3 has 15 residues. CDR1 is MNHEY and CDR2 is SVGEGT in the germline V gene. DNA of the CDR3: TGTGCCAGCAGTTTTCTCGGACAGCCCAACGAGGGCTACACCTTC. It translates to CASSFLGQPNEGYTF.

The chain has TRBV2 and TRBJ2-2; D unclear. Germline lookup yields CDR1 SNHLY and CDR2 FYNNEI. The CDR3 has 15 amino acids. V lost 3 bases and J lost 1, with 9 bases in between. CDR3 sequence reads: CASSDWQMNTGELFF. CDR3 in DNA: TGTGCCAGCAGTGATTGGCAGATGAACACCGGGGAGCTGTTTTTT.

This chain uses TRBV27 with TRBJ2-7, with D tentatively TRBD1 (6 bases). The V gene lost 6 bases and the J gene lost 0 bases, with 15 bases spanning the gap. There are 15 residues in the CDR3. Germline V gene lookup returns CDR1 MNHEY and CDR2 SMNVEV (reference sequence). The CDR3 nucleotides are TGTGCCAGCAGATCAACAACAGGGTTCTCCTACGAGCAGTACTTC. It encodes CASRSTTGFSYEQYF.

CDR3 coding DNA: TGCGCCAGCATGGACTCTTATGGCGCAGATACGCAGTATTTT. This translates into CASMDSYGADTQYF. V gene TRBV5-1 combines with J gene TRBJ2-3, with a tentative D call TRBD2 (5 bases). The V gene lost 6 bases and the J gene lost 4 bases, with 15 bases spanning the gap. The CDR3 is 14 residues long. CDR1 SGHRS and CDR2 YFSETQ come from the germline V gene.

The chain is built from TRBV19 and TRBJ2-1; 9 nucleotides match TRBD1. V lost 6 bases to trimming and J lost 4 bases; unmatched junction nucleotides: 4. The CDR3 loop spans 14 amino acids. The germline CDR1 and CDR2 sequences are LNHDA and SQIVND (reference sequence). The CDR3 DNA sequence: TGTGCCAGTAGGGGACAGGGTTTATACAATGAGCAGTTCTTC. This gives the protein CASRGQGLYNEQFF.

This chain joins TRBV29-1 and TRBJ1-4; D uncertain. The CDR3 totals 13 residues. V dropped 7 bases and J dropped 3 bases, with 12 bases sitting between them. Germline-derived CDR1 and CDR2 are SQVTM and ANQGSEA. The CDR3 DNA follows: TGCAGCGCTTCGAGGGAGGCTAATGAAAAACTGTTTTTT. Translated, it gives CSASREANEKLFF.

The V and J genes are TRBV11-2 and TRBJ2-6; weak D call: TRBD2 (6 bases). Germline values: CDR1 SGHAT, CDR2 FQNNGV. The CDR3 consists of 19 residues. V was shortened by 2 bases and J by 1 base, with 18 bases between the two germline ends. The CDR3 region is CASSLLQGGGTSGANVLTF. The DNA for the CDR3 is TGTGCCAGCAGCTTATTGCAGGGAGGAGGGACTTCTGGGGCCAACGTCCTGACTTTC. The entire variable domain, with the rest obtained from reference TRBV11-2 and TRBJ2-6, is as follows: EAGVAQSPRYKIIEKRQSVAFWCNPISGHATLYWYQQILGQGPKLLIQFQNNGVVDDSQLPKDRFSAERLKGVDSTLKIQPAKLEDSAVYLCASSLLQGGGTSGANVLTFGAGSRLTVL.

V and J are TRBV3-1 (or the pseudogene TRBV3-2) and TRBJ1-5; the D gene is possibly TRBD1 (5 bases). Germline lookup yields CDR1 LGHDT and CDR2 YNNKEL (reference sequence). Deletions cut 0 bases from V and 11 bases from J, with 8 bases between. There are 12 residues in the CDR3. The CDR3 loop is CASSQESGTQHF. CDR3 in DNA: TGTGCCAGCAGCCAAGAGTCAGGGACCCAGCATTTT.

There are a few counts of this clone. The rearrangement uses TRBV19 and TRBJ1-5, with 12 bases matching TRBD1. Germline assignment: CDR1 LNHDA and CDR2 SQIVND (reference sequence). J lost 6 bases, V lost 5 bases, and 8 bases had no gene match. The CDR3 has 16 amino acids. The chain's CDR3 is CASSPGTGGVTQPQHF. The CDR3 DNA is TGTGCCAGTAGTCCCGGGACAGGGGGCGTCACTCAGCCCCAGCATTTT.

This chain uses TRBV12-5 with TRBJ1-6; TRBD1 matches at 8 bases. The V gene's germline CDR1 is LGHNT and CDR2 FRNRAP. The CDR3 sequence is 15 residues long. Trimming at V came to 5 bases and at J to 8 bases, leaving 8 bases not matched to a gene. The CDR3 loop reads CASGPPDREDSPLHF. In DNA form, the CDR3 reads TGTGCTAGTGGTCCCCCGGACAGGGAGGATTCACCCCTCCACTTT.

The CDR3 region has the DNA TGTGCCAGCAGCTTAGGGGGACAGGGGGCACACACCGGGGAGCTGTTTTTT. This translates into CASSLGGQGAHTGELFF. This sequence joins TRBV11-2 and TRBJ2-2; TRBD1 matches at 12 bases. The CDR3 covers 17 residues. CDR1 and CDR2 from the germline V gene are SGHAT and FQNNGV. V lost 1 base to trimming and J lost 3 bases; unmatched junction nucleotides: 3.

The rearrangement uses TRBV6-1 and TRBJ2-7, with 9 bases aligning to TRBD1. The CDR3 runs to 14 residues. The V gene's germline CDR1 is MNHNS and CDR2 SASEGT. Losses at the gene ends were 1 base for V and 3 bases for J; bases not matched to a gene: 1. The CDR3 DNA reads TGTGCCAGCAGTGAAGGACAGGGGGTCTACGAGCAGTACTTC. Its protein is CASSEGQGVYEQYF.